This TCR beta chain was sequenced in a study of shared clonotypes between healthy human individuals. Study details: Per donor, CD8 memory used one plate, CD8 naive used two, CD4 memory used three and CD4 naive used three.

When replicate PCRs were run on sorted subsets, they used around 200 ng DNA, some 33,000 T cell genomes. The assay was immunoSEQ multiplex PCR, and TCRdb's table has in-frame clones only and misses some. This table has about 2.2 million clones, around 93% appearing once. Germline assignment: CDR1 WSHSY and CDR2 SAAADI. Trimming removed 7 bases from V and 2 bases from J, with 14 bases in between. The CDR3 extends over 15 amino acids. Naive CD8 cells lacked CD45RO and underwent positive selection for CCR7, leaving out terminally differentiated effector memory CD45RA+ cells. Recent acute infections and vaccinations were absent in the healthy HIV-negative adult donors. In the case of this clone: As yet, its antigen is unknown.

General study findings and limits: The study's rarefaction showed incomplete sorted-subset sequencing despite large depth.

The specimen sequenced was naive CD8+ T cells from PBMCs. The TCR sequence derives from a man aged 18 to 30 in good health. Some clones in this sample may be carry-over from other donors' samples. The chain has TRBV10-2 and TRBJ2-2, with D perhaps TRBD2 (6 bases). DNA of the CDR3: TGCGCCAGCAATCCCGGGACTGTTAACACCGGGGAGCTGTTTTTT. Protein product: CASNPGTVNTGELFF.